This T cell receptor beta chain was recorded in a study of cytomegalovirus exposure and HLA in healthy donors. V shed 4 bases and J shed 3 bases, with 13 bases lying between them. The CDR3 length is 14 residues. Germline-derived CDR1 and CDR2 are SGHNT and YYREEE (reference sequence). Primers: 60 Vbeta forward and 13 Jbeta reverse. Sequencing was performed with immunoSEQ multiplex PCR; in TCRdb, only in-frame clones are kept and a portion is missing. The sample has around 150,000 clones; approximately 82% are singletons. This clone came up a few times. This TCR derives from a man aged 25-45 years in good health and CMV-seropositive. V gene TRBV5-4 combines with J gene TRBJ1-1; D is uncertain. Sequenced sample: PBMCs. CDR3 in DNA: TGTGCCAGCAGCGGCACAGCTACCTACACTGAAGCTTTCTTT. Its protein product is CASSGTATYTEAFF.